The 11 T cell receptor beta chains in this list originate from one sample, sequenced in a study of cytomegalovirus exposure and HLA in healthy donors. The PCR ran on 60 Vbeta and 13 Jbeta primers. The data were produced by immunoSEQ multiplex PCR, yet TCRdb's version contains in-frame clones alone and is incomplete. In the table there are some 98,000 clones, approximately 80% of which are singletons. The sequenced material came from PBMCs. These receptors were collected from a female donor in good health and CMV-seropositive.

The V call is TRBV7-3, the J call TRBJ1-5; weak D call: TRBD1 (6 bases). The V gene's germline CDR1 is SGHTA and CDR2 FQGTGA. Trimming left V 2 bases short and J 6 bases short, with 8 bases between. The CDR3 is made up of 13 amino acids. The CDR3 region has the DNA TGTGCCAGCAGCTTATCACAGGGTCAGCCCCAGCATTTT. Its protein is CASSLSQGQPQHF.

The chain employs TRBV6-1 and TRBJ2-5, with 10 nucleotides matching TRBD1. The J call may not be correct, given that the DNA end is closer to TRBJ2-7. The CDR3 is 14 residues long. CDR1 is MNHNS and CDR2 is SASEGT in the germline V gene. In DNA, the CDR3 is TGTGCCAGCAGTGGCCGGGACAGGGGATCCGAGCAGTACTTC. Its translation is CASSGRDRGSEQYF.

The CDR3, as DNA: TGTGCCAGCAGCCAAGGTCACAGCTGGACTGAAGCTTTCTTT. It translates to CASSQGHSWTEAFF. This sequence joins TRBV14 and TRBJ1-1; D ambiguous. The CDR3 contains 14 residues. Germline-derived CDR1 and CDR2 are SGHDN and FVKESK. V was clipped by 1 base and J by 5 bases, with 11 bases between them.

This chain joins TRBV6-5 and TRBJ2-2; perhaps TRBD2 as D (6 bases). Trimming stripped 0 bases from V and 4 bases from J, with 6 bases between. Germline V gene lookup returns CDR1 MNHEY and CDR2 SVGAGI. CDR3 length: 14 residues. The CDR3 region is CASSYSGGTGELFF. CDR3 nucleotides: TGTGCCAGCAGTTACTCGGGAGGCACCGGGGAGCTGTTTTTT.

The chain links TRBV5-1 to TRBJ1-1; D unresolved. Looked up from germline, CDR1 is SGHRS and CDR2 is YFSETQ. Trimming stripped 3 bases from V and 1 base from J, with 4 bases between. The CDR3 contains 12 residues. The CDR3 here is CASSSENTEAFF. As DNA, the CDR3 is TGCGCCAGCAGCTCAGAGAACACTGAAGCTTTCTTT.

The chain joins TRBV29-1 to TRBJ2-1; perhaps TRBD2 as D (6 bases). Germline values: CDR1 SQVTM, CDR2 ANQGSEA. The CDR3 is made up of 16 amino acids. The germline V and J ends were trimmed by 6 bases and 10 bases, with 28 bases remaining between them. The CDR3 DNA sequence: TGCAGCGTGAAGACGGGACTCACATCGGGGTCCATCGAGCAGTTCTTC. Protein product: CSVKTGLTSGSIEQFF.

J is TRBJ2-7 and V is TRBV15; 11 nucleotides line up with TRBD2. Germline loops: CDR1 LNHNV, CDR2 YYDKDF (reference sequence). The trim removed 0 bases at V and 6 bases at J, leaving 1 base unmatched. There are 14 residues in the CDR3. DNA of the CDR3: TGTGCCACCAGCAGAGACGGACTAGCGGGCGAGCAGTACTTC. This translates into CATSRDGLAGEQYF.

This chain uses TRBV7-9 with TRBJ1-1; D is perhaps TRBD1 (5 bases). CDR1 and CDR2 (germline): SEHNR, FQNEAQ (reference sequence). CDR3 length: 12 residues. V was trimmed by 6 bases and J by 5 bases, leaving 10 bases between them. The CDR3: CASRPGITEAFF. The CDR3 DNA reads TGTGCCAGCAGACCAGGGATAACTGAAGCTTTCTTT.

In DNA, the CDR3 is TGTGCCAGCAGCCGACAGGAGAACACTGAAGCTTTCTTT. Translating gives CASSRQENTEAFF. The chain has TRBV6-5 and TRBJ1-1; weak D call: TRBD1 (6 bases). Trimming shortened V by 6 bases and J by 1 base, and 9 bases separated the two germline ends. Germline V gene lookup returns CDR1 MNHEY and CDR2 SVGAGI. CDR3 length: 13 amino acids.

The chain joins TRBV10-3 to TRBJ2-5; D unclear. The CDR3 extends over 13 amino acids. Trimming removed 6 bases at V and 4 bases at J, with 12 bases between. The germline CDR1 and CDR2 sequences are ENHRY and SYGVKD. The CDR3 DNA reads TGTGCCATCAGAAGTGAGTGGTTAGAGACCCAGTACTTC. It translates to CAIRSEWLETQYF.

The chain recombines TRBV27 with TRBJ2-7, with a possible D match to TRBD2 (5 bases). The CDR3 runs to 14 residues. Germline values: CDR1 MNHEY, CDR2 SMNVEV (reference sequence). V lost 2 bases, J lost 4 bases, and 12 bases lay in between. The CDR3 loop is CASSLEGTYYEQYF. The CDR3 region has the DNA TGTGCCAGCAGTTTAGAGGGCACTTATTACGAGCAGTACTTC.